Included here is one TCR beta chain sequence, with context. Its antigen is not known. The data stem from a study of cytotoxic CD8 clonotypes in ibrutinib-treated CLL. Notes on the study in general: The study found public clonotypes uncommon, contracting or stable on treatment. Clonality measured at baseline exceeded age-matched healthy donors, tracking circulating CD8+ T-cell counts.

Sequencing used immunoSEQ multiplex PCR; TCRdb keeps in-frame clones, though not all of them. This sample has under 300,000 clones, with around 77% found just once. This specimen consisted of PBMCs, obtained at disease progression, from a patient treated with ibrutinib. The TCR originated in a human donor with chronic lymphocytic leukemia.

The CDR3 DNA reads as TGCGCCAGCAGCCAACCCTGGCGGGGGGGCGCCATTCAGTACTTC. This codes for CASSQPWRGGAIQYF. The V and J genes are TRBV4-1 and TRBJ2-4, with 9 bases that match TRBD2. Germline values: CDR1 MGHRA, CDR2 YSYEKL. V was clipped by 2 bases and J by 9 bases; unmatched bases: 8. The CDR3 runs 15 residues.